The 29 T cell receptor beta chains listed next were all sequenced from one sample in a study of radiotherapy plus CTLA-4 blockade in lung cancer. Sequencing was performed with immunoSEQ multiplex PCR; in TCRdb, only in-frame clones are kept and a portion is missing. The sample carries 40,000 to 45,000 clones, under 80% recorded once. Sequenced here: peripheral blood, sampled from a patient treated with radiotherapy plus ipilimumab. These receptors all stem from a human donor with non-small cell lung cancer who had stable disease on radiotherapy plus ipilimumab.

This clone was observed once. The chain links TRBV6-6 to TRBJ1-1; 12 nucleotides line up with TRBD1. V was pared by 2 bases and J by 4 bases, with 2 bases of the junction left unmatched. The CDR3 has 15 residues. Germline CDR1 and CDR2: MNHNY and SVGAGI (reference sequence). CDR3 DNA: TGTGCCAGCAGTTACGGGACAGGGGGCGTCACTGAAGCTTTCTTT. Amino acids: CASSYGTGGVTEAFF.

The chain recombines TRBV18 with TRBJ1-2, with 7 nucleotides matching TRBD1. CDR1 and CDR2 from the germline V gene are KGHSH and LQKENI. The CDR3 runs to 15 residues. The V gene end was trimmed by 1 base and the J gene end by 2 bases; junction bases not matched to a gene: 4. As DNA, the CDR3 is TGTGCCAGCTCACCACAATCGGGACAGAACTATGGCTACACCTTC. Protein product: CASSPQSGQNYGYTF.

The rearrangement links TRBV10-1 to TRBJ1-3, with D hard to call. CDR1 is WNHNN, CDR2 SYGVQD, per germline (reference sequence). V was pared by 0 bases and J by 1 base, with 10 bases between. The CDR3 covers 16 residues. The CDR3 bases are TGCGCCAGCAGTGAGTCTGGAGCCGGGTCTGGAAACACCATATATTTT. Its translation is CASSESGAGSGNTIYF.

The chain carries TRBV5-4 and TRBJ1-3; perhaps TRBD1 as D (5 bases). Trimming removed 4 bases from V and 2 bases from J, with 16 bases in between. Germline CDR1 is SGHNT and CDR2 is YYREEE (reference sequence). This CDR3 region has 16 residues. The CDR3 DNA is TGTGCCAGCAGCGGGGGGAGGGCTAAGGCTGGAAACACCATATATTTT. Its translation is CASSGGRAKAGNTIYF. The full variable domain, with the rest looked up from reference TRBV5-4 and TRBJ1-3, is ETGVTQSPTHLIKTRGQQVTLRCSSQSGHNTVSWYQQALGQGPQFIFQYYREEENGRGNFPPRFSGLQFPNYSSELNVNALELDDSALYLCASSGGRAKAGNTIYFGEGSWLTVV.

The V call is TRBV5-6, the J call TRBJ1-6; 8 positions match TRBD1. Germline CDR1 is SGHDT and CDR2 is YYEEEE. The J segment lost 8 bases and the V segment lost 2 bases, leaving 3 bases of the junction unmatched. This CDR3 spans 14 amino acids. CDR3 in amino acids: CASSFWDRYSPLHF. CDR3 sequence (DNA): TGTGCCAGCAGCTTCTGGGACAGGTATTCACCCCTCCACTTT.

The chain carries TRBV29-1 and TRBJ2-3; D unresolved. Germline values: CDR1 SQVTM, CDR2 ANQGSEA. Deletions cut 7 bases from V and 8 bases from J, with 13 bases between. The CDR3 loop spans 11 amino acids. Here the CDR3 DNA reads TGCAGCGCCAGCCCGCCGGGTACGCAGTATTTT. Encoded protein: CSASPPGTQYF.

The chain is built from TRBV11-2 and TRBJ1-2, with 8 bases identical to TRBD1. Germline-derived CDR1 and CDR2 are SGHAT and FQNNGV. The ends lost 2 bases at V and 2 bases at J; junction bases unmatched: 1. The CDR3 is made up of 14 amino acids. The CDR3 is CASSLRTGNYGYTF. The CDR3 DNA follows: TGTGCCAGCAGCTTAAGGACAGGGAACTATGGCTACACCTTC.

CDR3 nucleotide sequence: TGTGCCAGCAACCGGGGACTTAGAGAGACCCAGTACTTC. Translated, it gives CASNRGLRETQYF. The genes are TRBV9 and TRBJ2-5, with a weak D call TRBD2 (6 bases). The ends were cut back, 6 bases at V and 4 bases at J, with 13 bases in the middle. The CDR3 loop spans 13 amino acids. Per germline, CDR1 SGDLS and CDR2 YYNGEE.

The chain employs TRBV4-3 and TRBJ1-4; D call uncertain. Trimming stripped 4 bases from V and 12 bases from J, with 9 bases between. The CDR3 loop spans 11 amino acids. Germline values: CDR1 LGHNA, CDR2 YSLEER. The CDR3 DNA is TGCGCCAGCAGCCGTGCTGAGGAACTGTTTTTT. Protein product: CASSRAEELFF.

This sequence joins TRBV30 and TRBJ2-3; no clear D gene. Trimming took off 5 bases at V and 0 bases at J, with 9 bases between the two ends. The CDR3 totals 13 residues. The germline V gene encodes CDR1 GTSNPN and CDR2 SVGIG (reference sequence). The CDR3 protein is CAWAMTSTDTQYF. CDR3 coding DNA: TGTGCCTGGGCCATGACTAGCACAGATACGCAGTATTTT. Based on the CDR3 plus reference TRBV30 and TRBJ2-3, the full variable domain is SQTIHQWPATLVQPVGSPLSLECTVEGTSNPNLYWYRQAAGRGLQLLFYSVGIGQISSEVPQNLSASRPQDRQFILSSKKLLLSDSGFYLCAWAMTSTDTQYFGPGTRLTVL.

The chain recombines TRBV29-1 with TRBJ2-1, with TRBD2 identical over 8 bases. From germline, CDR1 is SQVTM and CDR2 ANQGSEA. With 1 base clipped from V and 4 bases from J, the junction kept 12 bases outside the gene matches. The CDR3 consists of 17 residues. The CDR3 region is CSVEGLVLAETYNEQFF. CDR3 DNA sequence: TGCAGCGTTGAAGGTCTGGTACTAGCGGAAACGTACAATGAGCAGTTCTTC.

V gene TRBV5-1 combines with J gene TRBJ1-2; 7 bases map to TRBD1. The J segment lost 7 bases and the V segment lost 4 bases, leaving 10 bases of the junction unmatched. This CDR3 is 14 amino acids long. Germline values: CDR1 SGHRS, CDR2 YFSETQ. CDR3 in DNA: TGCGCCAGCAGCCAACAGGGGCCTGAGTCTGGCTACACCTTC. Translation gives CASSQQGPESGYTF.

The gene calls are TRBV19 and TRBJ2-7, with 9 bases aligning to TRBD1. Germline loops: CDR1 LNHDA, CDR2 SQIVND (reference sequence). After removal of 5 bases from V and 2 bases from J, the junction contained 7 bases not matched to a gene. The CDR3 loop spans 15 amino acids. The CDR3, as DNA: TGTGCCAGTAGTCCCCGGGACAGGGATGCCTACGAGCAGTACTTC. Translation gives CASSPRDRDAYEQYF.

The rearrangement uses TRBV9 and TRBJ2-7; the D gene is possibly TRBD2 (6 bases). The CDR3 is 16 residues long. Germline loops: CDR1 SGDLS, CDR2 YYNGEE. Trimming removed 4 bases from V and 2 bases from J, with 19 bases in between. CDR3 sequence: CASSLDRGAGTYEQYF. In DNA form, the CDR3 reads TGTGCCAGCAGCCTAGATCGCGGGGCCGGAACCTACGAGCAGTACTTC.

The J gene is TRBJ2-1, the V gene TRBV2; possibly TRBD1 for D (6 bases). Germline CDR1 is SNHLY and CDR2 is FYNNEI. The V end lost 8 bases, the J end lost 3 bases, and 17 bases lay between the germline ends. This CDR3 has 15 amino acids. The CDR3 coding sequence is TGTGCCAGCGAACTCTTTCAGGGGATCTACAATGAGCAGTTCTTC. Translation: CASELFQGIYNEQFF.

The table lists this clone with a few counts. J is TRBJ2-3 and V is TRBV5-1; D possibly corresponds to TRBD1 (5 bases). This CDR3 is 13 amino acids long. V lost 0 bases and J lost 9, with 11 bases in between. Germline CDR1 is SGHRS and CDR2 is YFSETQ. This CDR3 is CASSLGQSRTQYF. The DNA for the CDR3 is TGCGCCAGCAGCTTGGGACAGTCAAGGACGCAGTATTTT.

V and J are TRBV7-3 and TRBJ1-6; D not resolved. CDR3 length: 14 residues. Deletions cut 0 bases from V and 5 bases from J, with 5 bases between. Per the germline V gene, CDR1 is SGHTA and CDR2 is FQGTGA. The CDR3: CASSLTGDNSPLHF. The DNA for the CDR3 is TGTGCCAGCAGCTTAACCGGGGATAATTCACCCCTCCACTTT.

As DNA, the CDR3 is TGTGCCAGTAGTAACCTTAGGCGGGGTGAGCAGTTCTTC. This translates into CASSNLRRGEQFF. This chain uses TRBV19 with TRBJ2-1; D may be TRBD2 (6 bases). The length of the CDR3 is 13 residues. The germline V gene encodes CDR1 LNHDA and CDR2 SQIVND (reference sequence). V was cut by 4 bases and J by 9 bases, with 13 bases left in between.

This chain links TRBV7-2 with TRBJ2-5, with D possibly TRBD1 on 5 matching bases. This CDR3 region has 15 residues. Germline CDR1 reads SGHTA; CDR2 reads FQGNSA. Trimming pared 2 bases from V and 4 bases from J, leaving 14 bases between. The CDR3 nucleotides read TGTGCCAGCAGCTTAAGGGCTGGGGCTTCAGAGACCCAGTACTTC. This codes for CASSLRAGASETQYF.

The chain recombines TRBV6-5 with TRBJ1-6; D unresolved. The germline V gene has CDR1 MNHEY and CDR2 SVGAGI. Trimming removed 1 base at V and 7 bases at J, with 11 bases between. The CDR3 loop spans 15 amino acids. This CDR3 is CASSYFRAGNSPLHF. CDR3 nucleotide sequence: TGTGCCAGCAGTTACTTTCGGGCGGGAAATTCACCCCTCCACTTT.

This clone was detected a few times. The V gene is TRBV6-5, the J gene TRBJ1-6; TRBD1 agrees at 7 bases. V shed 6 bases and J 8 bases; nucleotides not matched to a gene: 7. CDR3 length: 14 amino acids. The germline V gene encodes CDR1 MNHEY and CDR2 SVGAGI. CDR3 nucleotide sequence: TGTGCCAGCAGCCCCGGGACAGTCGATTCACCCCTCCACTTT. Its translation: CASSPGTVDSPLHF.

This chain links TRBV6-6 with TRBJ2-3, with 7 bases that match TRBD2. There are 16 residues in the CDR3. Germline V gene sequence: CDR1 MNHNY, CDR2 SVGAGI (reference sequence). Trimming cost V 0 bases and J 1 base; bases outside gene matches: 4. CDR3: CASSYSSLAGTDTQYF. For the CDR3, the DNA is TGTGCCAGCAGTTACTCGAGCCTAGCGGGCACAGATACGCAGTATTTT.

The chain has TRBV29-1 and TRBJ2-1, with D possibly TRBD2 on 5 matching bases. Between the trimmed V and J ends, which lost 7 bases and 4 bases, there was a span of 11 bases. The CDR3 extends over 12 amino acids. Germline V gene sequence: CDR1 SQVTM, CDR2 ANQGSEA. CDR3 residues: CSGELLYNEQFF. In nucleotides, the CDR3 is TGCAGCGGGGAGCTGTTATACAATGAGCAGTTCTTC.

The chain recombines TRBV7-2 with TRBJ1-2; the match to TRBD1 covers 8 bases. J gave up 5 bases and V 10 bases, and 15 bases lay outside the gene matches. The CDR3 is 15 amino acids. The germline gives CDR1 SGHTA, CDR2 FQGNSA. The CDR3 DNA sequence: TGTGCCATGGTGACAGGGGCCGAGGGAATATATGGCTACACCTTC. Amino acids: CAMVTGAEGIYGYTF.

The genes are TRBV10-3 and TRBJ1-5, with TRBD1 as a possible D gene (6 bases). CDR3 size: 13 residues. Germline V gives CDR1 ENHRY, CDR2 SYGVKD. Trimming shortened V by 6 bases and J by 5 bases, and 11 bases separated the two germline ends. The CDR3 nucleotides read TGTGCCATCAGCCAGGGGAGCTATCAGCCCCAGCATTTT. This codes for CAISQGSYQPQHF.

The table lists this clone with a few counts. The V and J genes are TRBV2 and TRBJ2-1, with D perhaps matching TRBD1 (6 bases). The CDR3 runs 16 residues. In germline, CDR1 is SNHLY, CDR2 FYNNEI. V lost 8 bases, J lost 0 bases, and 17 bases lay in between. The CDR3 DNA reads as TGTGCCAGCGGTGGACAGACCTGGAGCTCCTACAATGAGCAGTTCTTC. It is translated as CASGGQTWSSYNEQFF.

The V gene is TRBV5-1, the J gene TRBJ1-5; D is unresolved. From germline, CDR1 is SGHRS and CDR2 YFSETQ. V shed 4 bases and J shed 5 bases, with 16 bases lying between them. This CDR3 has 15 residues. The CDR3 bases are TGCGCCAGCAGCCCGGAGGGTGGAGGATATCAGCCCCAGCATTTT. It specifies CASSPEGGGYQPQHF.

The chain is built from TRBV5-6 and TRBJ1-2, with 7 bases aligning to TRBD1. CDR3 length: 15 amino acids. Germline CDR1 reads SGHDT; CDR2 reads YYEEEE. V dropped 4 bases and J dropped 0; count of bases not matched to a gene: 6. CDR3 in DNA: TGTGCCAGCAGCATGGGACAGCCATCTAACTATGGCTACACCTTC. Translated, it gives CASSMGQPSNYGYTF.

The chain couples TRBV6-5 to TRBJ2-3; D unresolved. The V and J ends lost 2 bases and 2 bases respectively, with 5 bases between them. The V gene's germline CDR1 is MNHEY and CDR2 SVGAGI. The CDR3 is 13 amino acids. This CDR3 is CASSYLATDTQYF. CDR3 sequence (DNA): TGTGCCAGCAGTTACCTGGCCACAGATACGCAGTATTTT.